This is a list of T cell receptor beta chains from one sample in a study of blood T cell repertoires in COVID-19. Assay: immunoSEQ multiplex PCR; the TCRdb copy retains only in-frame clones and omits some. Among a few hundred thousand clones listed, 70% to 90% were seen once. The sequencing sample was made of peripheral blood. The source of these receptors is a man aged 50 to 60 who had recovered from COVID-19. Each CDR3 is given with its conserved first and last residue. D genes are given only for firm matches.

v_gene: TRBV5-1
d_gene: TRBD1
j_gene: TRBJ2-7
CDR3nt: TGCGCCACTACTGACAGGGGGCCCTACGAGCAGTACTTC
CDR3aa: CATTDRGPYEQYF

v_gene: TRBV28
d_gene: TRBD2
j_gene: TRBJ2-2
CDR3nt: TGTGCCAGCAGTCTCGGGACTAGCGGGACCGGACTCTTTGCGGAGCTGTTTTTT
CDR3aa: CASSLGTSGTGLFAELFF

v_gene: TRBV29-1
d_gene: TRBD2
j_gene: TRBJ2-1
CDR3nt: TGCAGCCATACTCCTCAGCGGGGAAATGAGCAGTTCTTC
CDR3aa: CSHTPQRGNEQFF

v_gene: TRBV30
d_gene: TRBD1
j_gene: TRBJ1-5
CDR3nt: TGTGCCTGGAGCCAAAGACAGGGGGTCAATCAGCCCCAGCATTTT
CDR3aa: CAWSQRQGVNQPQHF

v_gene: TRBV18
d_gene: TRBD1
j_gene: TRBJ1-1
CDR3nt: TGTGCCAGCTCACCGGAACAGGGGGCCACTGAAGCTTTCTTT
CDR3aa: CASSPEQGATEAFF

v_gene: TRBV24-1
d_gene: .
j_gene: TRBJ2-3
CDR3nt: TGTGCCACCAGTAGGATGGGCGACCCCACAGATACGCAGTATTTT
CDR3aa: CATSRMGDPTDTQYF

v_gene: TRBV7-2
d_gene: .
j_gene: TRBJ2-1
CDR3nt: TGTGCCAGCACCCGACGGGGGACCTCCTACAATGAGCAGTTCTTC
CDR3aa: CASTRRGTSYNEQFF

v_gene: TRBV5-1
d_gene: TRBD1
j_gene: TRBJ2-7
CDR3nt: TGCGCCAGCAGCCCCGGGACAGGGAATTCAGAGCAGTACTTC
CDR3aa: CASSPGTGNSEQYF

v_gene: TRBV5-1
d_gene: .
j_gene: TRBJ2-7
CDR3nt: TGCGCCAGCAGTAAAACAGTAACCTACGAGCAGTACTTC
CDR3aa: CASSKTVTYEQYF

v_gene: TRBV6-5
d_gene: TRBD1
j_gene: TRBJ1-5
CDR3nt: TGTGCCAGCAAGATGGACAGGTCTAATCAGCCCCAGCATTTT
CDR3aa: CASKMDRSNQPQHF

v_gene: TRBV3-1/TRBV3-2
d_gene: .
j_gene: TRBJ2-1
CDR3nt: TGTGCCAGCAGCCACAGCGGCAATGAGCAGTTCTTC
CDR3aa: CASSHSGNEQFF